This TCR beta chain is from a study of T cell changes during pregnancy in multiple sclerosis. Method: immunoSEQ multiplex PCR; TCRdb's copy keeps in-frame clones and lacks some. This table holds tens of thousands of clones, about 94% found once. V gave up 0 bases and J gave up 1 base; unmatched junction bases: 2. CDR3 length: 16 residues. Germline CDR1 reads SGHRS; CDR2 reads YFSETQ. The source was peripheral blood, collected in the third trimester of pregnancy. The chain links TRBV5-1 to TRBJ2-1, with 9 nucleotides matching TRBD2. The clonotype was recovered from a female donor with multiple sclerosis, enrolled in a pregnancy study. The CDR3 bases are TGCGCCAGCAGCTTGGTAGCGGGGGCTTCCTACAATGAGCAGTTCTTC. It is translated as CASSLVAGASYNEQFF.